The 14 T cell receptor beta chains below come from one sample, sequenced in a study of blood T cell repertoires in COVID-19. The table came from immunoSEQ multiplex PCR; TCRdb's copy has only in-frame clones and leaves some out. The repertoire consists of roughly 3,900 clones, with 90% to 95% occurring once and the leading ten covering roughly 7%. Sequencing was performed on peripheral blood. These receptors all come from a man in his fifties or sixties with active COVID-19.

V and J are TRBV15 and TRBJ2-1; D is possibly TRBD2 (6 bases). Trimming removed 1 base from V and 6 bases from J, with 10 bases in between. This CDR3 is 14 amino acids long. In germline, CDR1 is LNHNV, CDR2 YYDKDF (reference sequence). The CDR3 reads CATSRVLASNEQFF. In DNA, the CDR3 is TGTGCCACCAGCAGAGTCCTAGCGTCCAATGAGCAGTTCTTC.

This clone has only one observation. The V gene is TRBV27, the J gene TRBJ2-3, with D maybe TRBD1 (6 bases). V lost 7 bases and J 2 bases, leaving 16 bases between the germline ends. In germline, CDR1 is MNHEY, CDR2 SMNVEV (reference sequence). This CDR3 spans 15 amino acids. The CDR3 is CASTAQGAATDTQYF. For the CDR3, the DNA is TGTGCCAGCACCGCACAGGGTGCGGCCACAGATACGCAGTATTTT.

The rearrangement joins TRBV28 to TRBJ2-1, with 8 bases lining up with TRBD2. Trimming cost V 3 bases and J 7 bases; bases outside gene matches: 5. There are 14 residues in the CDR3. Germline loops: CDR1 MDHEN, CDR2 SYDVKM. CDR3 nucleotides: TGTGCCAGCAGTTTCGGAGCGGGAGTAAATGAGCAGTTCTTC. Translation gives CASSFGAGVNEQFF.

The V and J genes are TRBV5-4 and TRBJ2-4, with D perhaps TRBD2 (5 bases). Per germline, CDR1 SGHNT and CDR2 YYREEE (reference sequence). The CDR3 contains 14 residues. Trimming removed 2 bases from V and 6 bases from J, with 12 bases in between. In DNA form, the CDR3 reads TGTGCCAGCAGCTTACAAGACGAGGGAAACATTCAGTACTTC. It yields the protein CASSLQDEGNIQYF. The whole variable domain, remainder taken from reference TRBV5-4 and TRBJ2-4, is ETGVTQSPTHLIKTRGQQVTLRCSSQSGHNTVSWYQQALGQGPQFIFQYYREEENGRGNFPPRFSGLQFPNYSSELNVNALELDDSALYLCASSLQDEGNIQYFGAGTRLSVL.

V and J are TRBV27 and TRBJ2-1; possibly TRBD2 for D (5 bases). This CDR3 is 17 amino acids long. V was shortened by 0 bases and J by 9 bases, with 21 bases between the two germline ends. Germline assignment: CDR1 MNHEY and CDR2 SMNVEV (reference sequence). The CDR3 nucleotides read TGTGCCAGCAGTTTATCGGAGGACCGCCTGGCCTGGGGTGAGCAGTTCTTC. Its protein product is CASSLSEDRLAWGEQFF.

The chain recombines TRBV18 with TRBJ2-7; TRBD1 aligns across 7 bases. Germline CDR1 is KGHSH and CDR2 is LQKENI. The CDR3 runs to 14 residues. Trimming cost V 3 bases and J 4 bases; bases outside gene matches: 6. The chain's CDR3 is CASSPSGTEYEQYF. CDR3 nucleotide sequence: TGTGCCAGCTCACCTTCCGGGACAGAGTACGAGCAGTACTTC.

The genes are TRBV6-2 or TRBV6-3 and TRBJ1-5; no definite D call. The length of the CDR3 is 15 residues. Germline assignment: CDR1 MNHEY and CDR2 SVGEGT. Trimming left V 5 bases short and J 0 bases short, with 11 bases between. CDR3 loop: CASSHPRVSNQPQHF. The CDR3 DNA follows: TGTGCCAGCAGTCATCCCCGAGTTAGCAATCAGCCCCAGCATTTT.

The chain joins TRBV30 to TRBJ1-2, with D possibly TRBD1 on 5 matching bases. CDR3 size: 15 residues. V was clipped by 0 bases and J by 4 bases, with 15 bases between them. CDR1 GTSNPN and CDR2 SVGIG come from the germline V gene (reference sequence). Here the CDR3 reads CAWSVSSGTPYGYTF. In DNA form, the CDR3 reads TGTGCCTGGAGTGTTTCCTCCGGGACTCCCTATGGCTACACCTTC.

This clone was seen only a few times. V is TRBV29-1 and J is TRBJ2-1, with a possible D match to TRBD2 (6 bases). Per germline, CDR1 SQVTM and CDR2 ANQGSEA. The CDR3 length is 12 residues. With 3 bases removed from V and 7 bases from J, the gap between germline ends came to 10 bases. The CDR3 protein is CSVDFLANEQFF. For the CDR3, the DNA is TGCAGCGTTGATTTCCTAGCGAATGAGCAGTTCTTC.

This chain links TRBV4-3 with TRBJ1-5; D call uncertain. This CDR3 has 14 amino acids. Germline V lookup: CDR1 LGHNA, CDR2 YSLEER. The ends were cut back, 1 base at V and 4 bases at J, with 8 bases in the middle. The CDR3: CASSQAAGNQPQHF. The CDR3 DNA is TGCGCCAGCAGCCAAGCCGCGGGGAATCAGCCCCAGCATTTT.

The chain has TRBV14 and TRBJ2-1, with D possibly being TRBD1 (5 bases). Trimming shortened V by 0 bases and J by 3 bases, and 15 bases separated the two germline ends. CDR3 size: 17 residues. Germline CDR1 reads SGHDN; CDR2 reads FVKESK. The DNA for the CDR3 is TGTGCCAGCAGCCAAGAAATGGGGCGCGAAATCTACAATGAGCAGTTCTTC. This codes for CASSQEMGREIYNEQFF.

The V and J genes are TRBV5-4 and TRBJ1-1, with D hard to call. V was clipped by 5 bases and J by 3 bases, with 11 bases between them. Germline V gene lookup returns CDR1 SGHNT and CDR2 YYREEE (reference sequence). The CDR3 is 13 amino acids. The CDR3 bases are TGTGCCAGCAGTGCACTTATTGACACTGAAGCTTTCTTT. It is translated as CASSALIDTEAFF.

About this clone: A junction boundary mismatches the germline segment, possibly from a read error. V usage is TRBV18 and J usage is TRBJ2-2; 9 bases match TRBD1. Per the germline V gene, CDR1 is KGHSH and CDR2 is LQKENI. This CDR3 is 14 amino acids long. The CDR3 here is CASPPDRGTGELFF. CDR3 nucleotide sequence: TGTGCCAGCCCACCGGACAGGGGAACCGGGGAGCTGTTTTTT.

This clone has only a few counts. The rearrangement uses TRBV27 and TRBJ2-1, with TRBD2 identical over 11 bases. Germline assignment: CDR1 MNHEY and CDR2 SMNVEV (reference sequence). Trimming at V came to 5 bases and at J to 8 bases, leaving 8 bases not matched to a gene. The CDR3 is made up of 15 amino acids. The chain's CDR3 is CASSPRLAGFDEQFF. CDR3 DNA: TGTGCCAGCAGTCCGAGACTAGCGGGATTCGATGAGCAGTTCTTC.